This T cell receptor beta chain is drawn from a study of T cell repertoires in cytomegalovirus infection. On the study more broadly: Evidence of both CMV infection and a matching HLA type came from public TCR beta signatures.

The germline V gene has CDR1 MNHNY and CDR2 SVGAGI (reference sequence). V lost 7 bases and J 8 bases, leaving 19 bases between the germline ends. The CDR3 runs 14 residues. This clonotype was seen a handful of times. The antigen is not known. In TCRdb, the reads were re-called with MiXCR into one record per CDR3 protein. In the table there are approximately 500,000 distinct CDR3 sequences, 30% to 40% of which are singletons. The starting material was cultured PBMCs, obtained from culture after CMV antigen stimulation. This receptor was taken from a human donor in good health (CMV status not recorded). Some clones in this sample may be carry-over from other donors' samples. The chain carries TRBV6-6 and TRBJ2-3; D possibly matches TRBD1 or TRBD2 (5 bases each). Here the CDR3 DNA reads TGTGCCAGCAACGGGATAGACTTGAGGGGTACGCAGTATTTT. This translates into CASNGIDLRGTQYF.